This T cell receptor (beta chain) was documented in a study of shared clonotypes between healthy human individuals. Study conclusions and caveats: In general, naive subsets displayed greater estimated richness than memory subsets did. Sequencing depth was expected to affect clonotype sharing among donors.

It was at deep level that the assay was run. Here immunoSEQ multiplex PCR was the method, and the copy in TCRdb shows in-frame clones only, minus some. Found here are more than 2 million clones, 90% to 95% of them singletons; the top ten hold more than 0.1%. V lost 5 bases, J lost 6 bases, and 21 bases lay in between. Germline CDR1 is SGHNT and CDR2 is YENEEA. The CDR3 totals 16 residues. Healthy HIV-negative adults with no recent acute infections or vaccinations were recruited as donors. Turning to this clone: The target antigen is unknown.

V and J are TRBV11-3 and TRBJ2-3, with D possibly matching TRBD1 (5 bases). The receptor's source is a man aged 18 to 35 in good health. Sequencing was carried out using naive CD4+ T cells sorted from blood. Subset denoted: CD45RA+ positively selected. The CDR3 loop is CASSQRGSQSKDTQYF. The DNA of the CDR3 is TGTGCCAGCAGCCAAAGGGGCTCGCAGTCCAAGGATACGCAGTATTTT.